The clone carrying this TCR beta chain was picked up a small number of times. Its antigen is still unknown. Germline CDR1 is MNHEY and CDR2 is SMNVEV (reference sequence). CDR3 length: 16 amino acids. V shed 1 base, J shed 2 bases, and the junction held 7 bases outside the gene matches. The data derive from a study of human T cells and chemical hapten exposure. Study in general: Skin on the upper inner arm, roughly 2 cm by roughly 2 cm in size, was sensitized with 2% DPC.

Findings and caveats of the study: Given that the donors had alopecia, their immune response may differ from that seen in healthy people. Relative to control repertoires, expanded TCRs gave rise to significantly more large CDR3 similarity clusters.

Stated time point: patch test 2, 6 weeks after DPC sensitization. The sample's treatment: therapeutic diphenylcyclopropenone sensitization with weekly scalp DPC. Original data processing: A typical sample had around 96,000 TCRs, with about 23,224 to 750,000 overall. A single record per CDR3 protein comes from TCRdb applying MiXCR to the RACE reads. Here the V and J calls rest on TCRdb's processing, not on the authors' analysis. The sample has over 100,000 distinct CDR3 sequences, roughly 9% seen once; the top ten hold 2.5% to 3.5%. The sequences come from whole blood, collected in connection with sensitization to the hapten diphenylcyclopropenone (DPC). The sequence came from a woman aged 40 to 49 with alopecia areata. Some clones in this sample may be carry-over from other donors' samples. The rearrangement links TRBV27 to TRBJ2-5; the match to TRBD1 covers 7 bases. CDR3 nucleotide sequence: TGTGCCAGCAGTTTATTTCTAGGGACAGCTCAAGAGACCCAGTACTTC. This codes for CASSLFLGTAQETQYF.